This record concerns one T cell receptor (beta chain) sequence. From germline, CDR1 is SQVTM and CDR2 ANQGSEA. CDR3 size: 13 residues. The trim removed 7 bases at V and 2 bases at J, leaving 6 bases unmatched. The data originate from a study of OX40 agonist ivuxolimab in advanced cancers. Method: immunoSEQ multiplex PCR; TCRdb's copy keeps in-frame clones and lacks some. The sample includes about 83,000 clones, over 75% of them seen just once. The V gene is TRBV29-1, the J gene TRBJ1-1; 8 bases are a match to TRBD1. This specimen consisted of CD4+ or CD8+ T cells sorted from blood, obtained in a trial of the OX40 agonist ivuxolimab. This clonotype was obtained from an adult with an advanced solid tumor such as melanoma, head and neck, liver or kidney cancer. CDR3 region: CSALDRANTEAFF. CDR3 nucleotides: TGCAGCGCATTGGACAGGGCCAACACTGAAGCTTTCTTT.